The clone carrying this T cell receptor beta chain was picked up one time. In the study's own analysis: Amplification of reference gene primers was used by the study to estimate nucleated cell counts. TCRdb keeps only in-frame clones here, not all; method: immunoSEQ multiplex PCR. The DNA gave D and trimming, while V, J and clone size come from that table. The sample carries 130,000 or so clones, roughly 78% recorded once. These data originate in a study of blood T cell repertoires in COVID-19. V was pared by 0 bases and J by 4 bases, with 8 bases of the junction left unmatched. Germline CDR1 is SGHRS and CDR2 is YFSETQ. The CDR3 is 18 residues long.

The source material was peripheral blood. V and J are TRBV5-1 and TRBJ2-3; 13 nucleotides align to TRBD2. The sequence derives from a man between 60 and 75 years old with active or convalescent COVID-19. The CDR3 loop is CASSLGLAGGTSPDTQYF. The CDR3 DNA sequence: TGCGCCAGCAGCTTGGGACTAGCGGGAGGAACTTCCCCAGATACGCAGTATTTT.